Listed below are T cell receptor beta chains from one sample, sequenced in a study of shared clonotypes between healthy human individuals. Measured with immunoSEQ multiplex PCR; TCRdb has only the in-frame clones, and not every one. Of about 560,000 clones in the sample, around 81% were seen once. Input material: PBMCs. The receptor set was obtained from a woman between 40 and 50 years old in good health. Some clones in this sample may be carry-over from other donors' samples. CDR3s include the opening cysteine and the closing phenylalanine or tryptophan. The D gene is left open where the match is weak. Expanded clones are given a class, and other clones once, few, many or no size at all.

. TRBJ2-5 . 14 TRBV18 TGTGCCAGCTCACCACGGACAAACCAAGAGACCCAGTACTTC CASSPRTNQETQYF
. TRBJ1-2 . 12 TRBV5-6 TGTGCCAGCAGCTTCGGACAGTTTGGCTACACCTTC CASSFGQFGYTF
few TRBJ2-1 TRBD2 16 TRBV7-3 TGTGCCAGCAGCTTATTGGGAGCGGGAGGGCCCAGTGAGCAGTTCTTC CASSLLGAGGPSEQFF
. TRBJ1-2 . 13 TRBV14 TGTGCCAGCAGCGAAGGACAGAATTATGGCTACACCTTC CASSEGQNYGYTF
. TRBJ2-5 . 15 TRBV4-2 TGTGCCAGCAGCCAAGAAGGCCAGGTAGAAGAGACCCAGTACTTC CASSQEGQVEETQYF
once TRBJ2-3 TRBD1 14 TRBV4-2 TGTGCCAGCAGCCCAGGACAGGGTGGGGTGGGGCAGTATTTT CASSPGQGGVGQYF
. TRBJ2-7 . 11 TRBV10-3 TGTGCCATCAGTGAAGTCTACGAGCAGTACTTC CAISEVYEQYF
. TRBJ2-3 . 16 TRBV27 TGTGCCAGCAGTCAACAAAGCGGATCCCGCACAGATACGCAGTATTTT CASSQQSGSRTDTQYF
. TRBJ2-1 . 13 TRBV28 TGTGCCAGCAGTTTCGGGGGAGCCGATGAGCAGTTCTTC CASSFGGADEQFF
few TRBJ1-2 TRBD1 15 TRBV27 TGTGCCAGCAGTTTCGGCCCGGGACAGGTCTATGGCTACACCTTC CASSFGPGQVYGYTF
. TRBJ1-3 . 16 TRBV9 TGTGCCAGCAGCCCAGACGGGGCTTACTCTGGAAACACCATATATTTT CASSPDGAYSGNTIYF
. TRBJ2-7 TRBD1 15 TRBV5-1 TGCGCCAGCAGCCGTACCCGGGACAGTATCCACGAGCAGTACTTC CASSRTRDSIHEQYF
. TRBJ2-3 TRBD1 15 TRBV4-3 TGCGCCAGCAGCAAAGGGGGCAGCGAAGTAGATACGCAGTATTTT CASSKGGSEVDTQYF
. TRBJ1-1 . 13 TRBV19 TGTGCCAGTAGTACGACAGAGAACACTGAAGCTTTCTTT CASSTTENTEAFF
. TRBJ2-1 . 21 TRBV19 TGTGCCAGTAGTTCACCTTTCTCCGGGAGTTTATGGTATGGAGACACCAATGAGCAGTTCTTC CASSSPFSGSLWYGDTNEQFF
few TRBJ2-1 TRBD2 14 TRBV29-1 TGCAGCGTTGAACGACTAGCGGGAGCAAATGAGCAGTTCTTC CSVERLAGANEQFF
. TRBJ2-3 TRBD2 13 TRBV2 TGTGCCGGGAGCTGGACTAGCGAAGATACGCAGTATTTT CAGSWTSEDTQYF
. TRBJ2-7 . 15 TRBV27 TGTGCCAGCAGTTTACAATCGGGGAGCCCCTACGAGCAGTACTTC CASSLQSGSPYEQYF
. TRBJ2-7 . 14 TRBV27 TGTGCCAGCAGCCCGTATACACCGACCTACGAGCAGTACTTC CASSPYTPTYEQYF
. TRBJ2-7 TRBD2 17 TRBV7-6 TGTGCCAGCAGCTTTCTCCGGACTAGCGGGGACCCCTACGAGCAGTACTTC CASSFLRTSGDPYEQYF
once TRBJ2-1 TRBD2 19 TRBV6-4 TGTGCCAGCAGTGACCCCGGGACTAGCGGGGCCAGCTCCTACAATGAGCAGTTCTTC CASSDPGTSGASSYNEQFF
. TRBJ2-1 TRBD2 15 TRBV5-4 TGTGCCAGCAGCCCGCCCAGCGGGAGTAACAATGAGCAGTTCTTC CASSPPSGSNNEQFF
. TRBJ2-7 TRBD1 15 TRBV5-1 TGCGCCAGCAGCTCGATCGGGACAGGGACCTACGAGCAGTACTTC CASSSIGTGTYEQYF
. TRBJ2-2 TRBD1 15 TRBV19 TGTGCCAGTGGACGGGGACAGGGGAACACCGGGGAGCTGTTTTTT CASGRGQGNTGELFF
once TRBJ2-2 . 14 TRBV14 TGTGCCAGCAGCCAAGAGTGGGGTCCCGGGGAGCTGTTTTTT CASSQEWGPGELFF
few TRBJ2-5 TRBD2 19 TRBV11-1 TGTGCCAGCAGCTTAGTCCGACTAGCGGGAGTATCCTCCACAGAGACCCAGTACTTC CASSLVRLAGVSSTETQYF
. TRBJ1-1 TRBD1 16 TRBV5-5 TGTGCCAGCAGCAACGACAGGGTTGTTAGGAACACTGAAGCTTTCTTT CASSNDRVVRNTEAFF
. TRBJ2-2 TRBD2 17 TRBV2 TGTGCCAGCCCTAAAAGAGGGACTAGCTTGAACACCGGGGAGCTGTTTTTT CASPKRGTSLNTGELFF
. TRBJ2-1 . 15 TRBV9 TGTGCCAGCAGCACGACGGGACTTTTGGGTGGGGAGCAGTTCTTC CASSTTGLLGGEQFF
. TRBJ1-1 . 13 TRBV7-2 TGTGCCAGCAGAGAGGGGCCGAACACTGAAGCTTTCTTT CASREGPNTEAFF
. TRBJ1-5 . 13 TRBV2 TGTGCCAGCAGCGAGGGGTTCAATCAGCCCCAGCATTTT CASSEGFNQPQHF
. TRBJ2-7 . 15 TRBV6-6 TGTGCCAGCAGTTACTCGGGACTGGGTCTAAACGAGCAGTACTTC CASSYSGLGLNEQYF
. TRBJ2-3 . 15 TRBV28 TGTGCCAGCAGTTTTCTAGCGCAGGGCACAGATACGCAGTATTTT CASSFLAQGTDTQYF
. TRBJ2-6 TRBD1 19 TRBV18 TGTGCCAGCTCATCATCGAGGGGGACAGGGGGCTCCGGGGCCAACGTCCTGACTTTC CASSSSRGTGGSGANVLTF
. TRBJ1-4 . 15 TRBV18 TGTGCCAGCTCACCCGGGCAAGGCGGGAGAGAAAAACTGTTTTTT CASSPGQGGREKLFF
few TRBJ2-7 . 12 TRBV6-5 TGTGCCAGCAGTGATTTGCCCTACGAGCAGTACTTC CASSDLPYEQYF
. TRBJ1-1 TRBD1 18 TRBV18 TGTGCCAGCTCACCAAACTTAGGACAGGGGGTTGTTGGTACTGAAGCTTTCTTT CASSPNLGQGVVGTEAFF
. TRBJ2-7 TRBD2 16 TRBV27 TGTGCCAGCAGTTTCCCCCTTCGACTAGCCTCCTACGAGCAGTACTTC CASSFPLRLASYEQYF
few TRBJ1-5 TRBD1 14 TRBV27 TGTGCCAGCAGTTTAGGACAGGGCAATCAGCCCCAGCATTTT CASSLGQGNQPQHF
. TRBJ2-1 TRBD1 15 TRBV6-5 TGTGCCAGCAGGGGCGCAGGGGGCTCCTACAATGAGCAGTTCTTC CASRGAGGSYNEQFF
. TRBJ2-6 . 14 TRBV9 TGTGCCAGCAGCGCGTCGACTGGGGCCAACGTCCTGACTTTC CASSASTGANVLTF
. TRBJ2-5 TRBD2 14 TRBV7-9 TGTGCCAGCAGCTTAGCGCCCCAGGGAGGGGAGCAGTACTTC CASSLAPQGGEQYF
. TRBJ2-7 TRBD1 17 TRBV28 TGTGCCAGCAGCCCGATGACAGGGGGATTCCTTTCCTACGAGCAGTACTTC CASSPMTGGFLSYEQYF
. TRBJ2-1 TRBD2 17 TRBV14 TGTGCCAGCAGCCAAGATCGGTGGCTAGCGGGACCCAGTGAGCAGTTCTTC CASSQDRWLAGPSEQFF
many TRBJ2-7 . 16 TRBV11-2 TGTGCCAGCAGCTTAGTTCCTCTGACCCCCTCCTACGAGCAGTACTTC CASSLVPLTPSYEQYF
. TRBJ1-2 TRBD1 14 TRBV7-2 TGTGCCAGCAGCCCCCGACAGGGGGCGAGGGGCTACACCTTC CASSPRQGARGYTF
. TRBJ2-7 . 14 TRBV7-8 TGTGCCAGCAGCAACCGGGACAAAGCTTACGAGCAGTACTTC CASSNRDKAYEQYF